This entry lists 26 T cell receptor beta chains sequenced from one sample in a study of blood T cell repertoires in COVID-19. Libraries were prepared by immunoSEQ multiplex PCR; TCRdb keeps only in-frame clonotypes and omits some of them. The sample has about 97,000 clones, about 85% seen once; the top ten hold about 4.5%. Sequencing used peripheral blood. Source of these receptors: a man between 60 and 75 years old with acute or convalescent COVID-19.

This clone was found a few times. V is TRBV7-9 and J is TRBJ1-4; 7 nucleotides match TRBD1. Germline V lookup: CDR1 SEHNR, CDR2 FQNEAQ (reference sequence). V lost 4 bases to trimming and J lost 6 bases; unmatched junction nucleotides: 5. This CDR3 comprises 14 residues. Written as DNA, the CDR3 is TGTGCCAGCAGCTGGCCGGGGACAGATGAAAAACTGTTTTTT. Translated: CASSWPGTDEKLFF. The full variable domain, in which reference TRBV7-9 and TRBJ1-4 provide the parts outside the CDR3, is DTGVSQNPRHKITKRGQNVTFRCDPISEHNRLYWYRQTLGQGPEFLTYFQNEAQLEKSRLLSDRFSAERPKGSFSTLEIQRTEQGDSAMYLCASSWPGTDEKLFFGSGTQLSVL.

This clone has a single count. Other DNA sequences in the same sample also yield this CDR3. The CDR3 nucleotides are TGTGCCAGCTCACCCGGACTAGCGGGCAATGAGCAGTTCTTC. Protein: CASSPGLAGNEQFF. The V call is TRBV18, the J call TRBJ2-1, with 11 bases matching TRBD2. The trim removed 3 bases at V and 6 bases at J, leaving 1 base unmatched. The CDR3 loop spans 14 amino acids. Germline lookup yields CDR1 KGHSH and CDR2 LQKENI. Full variable domain (rest looked up from reference TRBV18 and TRBJ2-1): NAGVMQNPRHLVRRRGQEARLRCSPMKGHSHVYWYRQLPEEGLKFMVYLQKENIIDESGMPKERFSAEFPKEGPSILRIQQVVRGDSAAYFCASSPGLAGNEQFFGPGTRLTVL.

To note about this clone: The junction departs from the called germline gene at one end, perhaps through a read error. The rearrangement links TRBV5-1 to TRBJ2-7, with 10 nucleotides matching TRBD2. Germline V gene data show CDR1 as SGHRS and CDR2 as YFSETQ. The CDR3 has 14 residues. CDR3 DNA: TGCGCCAGCAGCTTGGTTGGGCTAGCGGGAGTCGAAAGCTTC. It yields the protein CASSLVGLAGVESF.

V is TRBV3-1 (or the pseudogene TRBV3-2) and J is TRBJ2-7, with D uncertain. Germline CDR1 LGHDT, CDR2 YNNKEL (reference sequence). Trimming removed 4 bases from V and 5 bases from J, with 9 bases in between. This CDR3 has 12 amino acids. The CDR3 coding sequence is TGTGCCAGCAGCCTGCTTAGCCACGAGCAGTACTTC. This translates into CASSLLSHEQYF.

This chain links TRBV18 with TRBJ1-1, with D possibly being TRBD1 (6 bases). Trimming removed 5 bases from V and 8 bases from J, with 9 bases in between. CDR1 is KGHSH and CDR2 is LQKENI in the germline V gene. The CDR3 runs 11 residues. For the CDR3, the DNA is TGTGCCAGCTCATACGGGACAGAAGCTTTCTTT. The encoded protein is CASSYGTEAFF.

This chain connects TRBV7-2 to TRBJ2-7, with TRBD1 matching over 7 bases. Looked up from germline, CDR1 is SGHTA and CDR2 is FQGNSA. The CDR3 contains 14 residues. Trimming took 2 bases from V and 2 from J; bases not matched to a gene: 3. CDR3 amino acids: CASSLQGGAYEQYF. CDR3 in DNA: TGTGCCAGCAGCTTACAAGGGGGCGCCTACGAGCAGTACTTC.

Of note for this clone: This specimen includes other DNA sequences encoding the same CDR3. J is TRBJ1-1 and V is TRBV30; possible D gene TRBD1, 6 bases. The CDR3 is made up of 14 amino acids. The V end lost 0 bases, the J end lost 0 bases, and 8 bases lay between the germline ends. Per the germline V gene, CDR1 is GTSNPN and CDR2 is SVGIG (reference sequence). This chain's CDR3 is CAWSVSGVNTEAFF. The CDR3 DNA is TGTGCCTGGAGTGTTTCAGGGGTGAACACTGAAGCTTTCTTT.

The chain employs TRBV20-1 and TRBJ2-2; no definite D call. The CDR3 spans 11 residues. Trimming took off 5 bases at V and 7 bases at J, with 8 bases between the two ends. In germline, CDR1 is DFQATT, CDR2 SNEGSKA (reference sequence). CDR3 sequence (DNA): TGCAGTGCTGCCAACTACGGGGAGCTGTTTTTT. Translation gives CSAANYGELFF.

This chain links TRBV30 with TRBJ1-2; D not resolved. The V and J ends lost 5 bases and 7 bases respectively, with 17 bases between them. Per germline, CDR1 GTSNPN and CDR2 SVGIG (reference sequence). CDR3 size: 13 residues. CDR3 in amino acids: CAWRPVGSVGYTF. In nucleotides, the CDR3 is TGTGCCTGGCGGCCGGTCGGAAGCGTTGGCTACACCTTC.

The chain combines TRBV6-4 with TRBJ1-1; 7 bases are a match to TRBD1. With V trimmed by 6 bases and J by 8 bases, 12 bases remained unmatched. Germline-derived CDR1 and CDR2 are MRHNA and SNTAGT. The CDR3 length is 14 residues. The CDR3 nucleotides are TGTGCCAGCAGGGCGGGACAGACGTACGGGGAAGCTTTCTTT. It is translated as CASRAGQTYGEAFF.

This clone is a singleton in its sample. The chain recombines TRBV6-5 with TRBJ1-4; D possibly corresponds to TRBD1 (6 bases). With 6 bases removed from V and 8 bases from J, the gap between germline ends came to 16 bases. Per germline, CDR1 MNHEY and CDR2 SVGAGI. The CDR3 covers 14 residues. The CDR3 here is CASSSRGREEKLFF. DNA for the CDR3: TGTGCCAGCAGCTCGAGGGGGAGGGAGGAAAAACTGTTTTTT.

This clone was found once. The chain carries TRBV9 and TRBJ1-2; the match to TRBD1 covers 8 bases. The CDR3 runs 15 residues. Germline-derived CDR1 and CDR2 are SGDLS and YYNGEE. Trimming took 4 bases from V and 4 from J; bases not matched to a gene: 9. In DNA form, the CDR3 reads TGTGCCAGCAGCTCCCAGCCGGGACAGGCCTATGGCTACACCTTC. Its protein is CASSSQPGQAYGYTF.

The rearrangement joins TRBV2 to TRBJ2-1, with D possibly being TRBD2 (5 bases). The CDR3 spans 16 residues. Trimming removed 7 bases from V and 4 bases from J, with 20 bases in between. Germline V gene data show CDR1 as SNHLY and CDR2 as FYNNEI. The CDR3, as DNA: TGTGCCAGCAAGTCCGGGCTCCGGGGTCCTTACAATGAGCAGTTCTTC. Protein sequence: CASKSGLRGPYNEQFF.

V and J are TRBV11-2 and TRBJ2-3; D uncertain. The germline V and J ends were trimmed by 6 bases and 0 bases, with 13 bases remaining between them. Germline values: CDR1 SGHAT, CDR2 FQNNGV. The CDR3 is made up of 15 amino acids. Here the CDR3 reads CASRSAPSSTDTQYF. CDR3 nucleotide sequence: TGTGCCAGCAGGAGCGCCCCGAGTAGCACAGATACGCAGTATTTT.

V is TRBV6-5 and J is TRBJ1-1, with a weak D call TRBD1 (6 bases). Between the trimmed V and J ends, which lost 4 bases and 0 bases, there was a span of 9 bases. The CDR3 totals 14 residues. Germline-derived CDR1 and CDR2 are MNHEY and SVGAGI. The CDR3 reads CASSWTALNTEAFF. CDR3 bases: TGTGCCAGCAGTTGGACAGCATTGAACACTGAAGCTTTCTTT.

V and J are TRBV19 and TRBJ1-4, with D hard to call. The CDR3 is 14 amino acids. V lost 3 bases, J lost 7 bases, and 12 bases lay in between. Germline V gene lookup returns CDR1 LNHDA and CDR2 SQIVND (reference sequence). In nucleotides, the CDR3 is TGTGCCAGTAGTATTGAGAGGGCATCTGAAAAACTGTTTTTT. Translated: CASSIERASEKLFF.

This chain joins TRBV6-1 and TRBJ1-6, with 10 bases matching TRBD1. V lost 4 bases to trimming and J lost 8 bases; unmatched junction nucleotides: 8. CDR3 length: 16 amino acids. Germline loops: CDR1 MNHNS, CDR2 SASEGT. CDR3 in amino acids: CASSGMPGQGHSPLHF. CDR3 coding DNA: TGTGCCAGCAGTGGAATGCCGGGACAGGGGCATTCACCCCTCCACTTT.

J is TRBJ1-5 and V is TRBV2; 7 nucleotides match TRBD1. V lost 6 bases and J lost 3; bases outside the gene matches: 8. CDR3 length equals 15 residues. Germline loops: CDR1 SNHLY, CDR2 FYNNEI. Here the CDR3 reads CASSLQGLDNQPQHF. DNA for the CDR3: TGTGCCAGCAGCTTACAGGGGTTGGACAATCAGCCCCAGCATTTT.

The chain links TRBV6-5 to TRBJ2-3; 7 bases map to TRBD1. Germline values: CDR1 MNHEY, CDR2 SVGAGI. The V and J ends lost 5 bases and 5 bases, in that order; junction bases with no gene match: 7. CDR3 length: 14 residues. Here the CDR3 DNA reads TGTGCCAGCAGTCCTAGGGGGCGCGGAGATACGCAGTATTTT. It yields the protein CASSPRGRGDTQYF.

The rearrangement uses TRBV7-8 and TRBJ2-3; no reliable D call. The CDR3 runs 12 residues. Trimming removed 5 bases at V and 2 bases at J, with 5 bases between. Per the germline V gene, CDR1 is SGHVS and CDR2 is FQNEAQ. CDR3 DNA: TGTGCCAGCAGCCCCAACACAGATACGCAGTATTTT. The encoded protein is CASSPNTDTQYF.

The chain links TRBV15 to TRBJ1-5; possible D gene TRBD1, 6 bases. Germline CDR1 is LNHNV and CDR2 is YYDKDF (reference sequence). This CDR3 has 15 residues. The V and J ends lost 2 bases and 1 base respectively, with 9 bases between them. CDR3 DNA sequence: TGTGCCACCAGCAGACTAAGGGGGAGCAATCAGCCCCAGCATTTT. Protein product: CATSRLRGSNQPQHF.

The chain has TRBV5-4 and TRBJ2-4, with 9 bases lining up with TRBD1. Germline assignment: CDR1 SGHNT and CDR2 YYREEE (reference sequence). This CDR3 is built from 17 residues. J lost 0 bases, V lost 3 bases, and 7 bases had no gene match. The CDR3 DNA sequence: TGTGCCAGCAGCTCCCGGGACAGGGACGGAGCCAAAAACATTCAGTACTTC. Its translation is CASSSRDRDGAKNIQYF.

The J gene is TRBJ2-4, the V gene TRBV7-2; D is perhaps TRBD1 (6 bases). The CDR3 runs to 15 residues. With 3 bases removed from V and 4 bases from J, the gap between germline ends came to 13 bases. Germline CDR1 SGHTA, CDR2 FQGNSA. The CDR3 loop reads CASSFGPGVKNIQYF. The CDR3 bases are TGTGCCAGCAGCTTTGGGCCAGGGGTAAAAAACATTCAGTACTTC. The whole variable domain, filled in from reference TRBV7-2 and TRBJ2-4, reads GAGVSQSPSNKVTEKGKDVELRCDPISGHTALYWYRQSLGQGLEFLIYFQGNSAPDKSGLPSDRFSAERTGGSVSTLTIQRTQQEDSAVYLCASSFGPGVKNIQYFGAGTRLSVL.

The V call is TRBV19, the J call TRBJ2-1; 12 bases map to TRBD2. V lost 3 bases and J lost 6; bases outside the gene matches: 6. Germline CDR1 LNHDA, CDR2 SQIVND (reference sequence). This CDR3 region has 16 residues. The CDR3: CASSILGLAGPNEQFF. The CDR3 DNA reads TGTGCCAGTAGTATCCTCGGACTAGCGGGGCCCAATGAGCAGTTCTTC.

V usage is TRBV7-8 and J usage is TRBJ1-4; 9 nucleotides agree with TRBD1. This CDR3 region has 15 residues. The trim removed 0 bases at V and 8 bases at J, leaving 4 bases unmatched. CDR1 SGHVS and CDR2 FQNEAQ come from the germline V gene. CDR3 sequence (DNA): TGTGCCAGCAGCTTAGCGGGGACAGGGTACGAAAAACTGTTTTTT. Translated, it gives CASSLAGTGYEKLFF.

CDR3 in amino acids: CASSLGPSTDTQYF. CDR3 DNA: TGTGCCAGTAGCCTTGGGCCCAGCACAGATACGCAGTATTTT. V gene TRBV19 combines with J gene TRBJ2-3, with D unclear. This CDR3 comprises 14 residues. V gave up 6 bases and J gave up 0 bases, with 10 bases separating them. CDR1 and CDR2 (germline): LNHDA, SQIVND (reference sequence).